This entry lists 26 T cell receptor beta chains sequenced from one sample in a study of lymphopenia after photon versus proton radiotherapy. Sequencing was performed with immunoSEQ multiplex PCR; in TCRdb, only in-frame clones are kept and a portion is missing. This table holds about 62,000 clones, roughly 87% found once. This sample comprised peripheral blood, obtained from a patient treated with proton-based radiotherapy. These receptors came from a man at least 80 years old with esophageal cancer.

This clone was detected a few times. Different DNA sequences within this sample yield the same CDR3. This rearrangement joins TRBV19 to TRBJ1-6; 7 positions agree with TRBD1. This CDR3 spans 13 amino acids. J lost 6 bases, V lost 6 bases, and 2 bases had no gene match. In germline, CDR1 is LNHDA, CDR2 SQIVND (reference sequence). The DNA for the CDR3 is TGTGCCAGTAGCGGGACAGCTAATTCACCCCTCCACTTT. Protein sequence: CASSGTANSPLHF.

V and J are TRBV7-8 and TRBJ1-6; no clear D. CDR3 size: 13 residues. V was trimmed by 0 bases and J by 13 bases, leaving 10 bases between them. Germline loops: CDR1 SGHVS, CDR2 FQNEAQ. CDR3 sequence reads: CASSLARGHPLHF. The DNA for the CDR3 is TGTGCCAGCAGCTTAGCGCGGGGTCATCCCCTCCACTTT. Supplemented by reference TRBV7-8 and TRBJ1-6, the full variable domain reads GAGVSQSPRYKVAKRGQDVALRCDPISGHVSLFWYQQALGQGPEFLTYFQNEAQLDKSGLPSDRFFAERPEGSVSTLKIQRTQQEDSAVYLCASSLARGHPLHFGNGTRLTVT.

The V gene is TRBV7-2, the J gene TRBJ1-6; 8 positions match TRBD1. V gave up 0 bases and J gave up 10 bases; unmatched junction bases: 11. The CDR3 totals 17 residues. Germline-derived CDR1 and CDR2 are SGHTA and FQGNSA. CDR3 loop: CASSLAARGLYLSPLHF. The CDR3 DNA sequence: TGTGCCAGCAGCTTAGCGGCCAGGGGGCTCTACCTGTCACCCCTCCACTTT.

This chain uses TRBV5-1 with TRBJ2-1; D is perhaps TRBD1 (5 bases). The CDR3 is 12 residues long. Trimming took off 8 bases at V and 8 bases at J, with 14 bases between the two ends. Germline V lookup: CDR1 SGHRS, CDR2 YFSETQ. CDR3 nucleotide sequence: TGCGCCAGTTCCCAGGGTTTCGATGAGCAGTTCTTC. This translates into CASSQGFDEQFF.

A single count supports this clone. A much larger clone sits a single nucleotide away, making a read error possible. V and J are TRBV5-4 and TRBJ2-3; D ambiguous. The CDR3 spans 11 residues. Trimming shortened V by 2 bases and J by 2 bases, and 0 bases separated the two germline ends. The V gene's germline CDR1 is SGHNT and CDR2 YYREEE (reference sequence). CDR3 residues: CASSFTDTQYF. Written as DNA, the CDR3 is TGTGCCAGCAGCTTCACAGATACGCAGTATTTT.

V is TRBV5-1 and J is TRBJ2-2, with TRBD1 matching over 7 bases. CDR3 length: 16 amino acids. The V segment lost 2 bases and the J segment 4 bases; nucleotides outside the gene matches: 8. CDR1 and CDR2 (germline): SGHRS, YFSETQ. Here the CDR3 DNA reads TGCGCCAGCAGCTTCTCAACAGGGGCCGGCACCGGGGAGCTGTTTTTT. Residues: CASSFSTGAGTGELFF.

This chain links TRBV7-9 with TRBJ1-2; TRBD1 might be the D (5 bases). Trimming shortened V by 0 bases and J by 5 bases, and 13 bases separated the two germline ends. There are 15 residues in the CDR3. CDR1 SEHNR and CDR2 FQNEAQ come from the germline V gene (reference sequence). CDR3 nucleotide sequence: TGTGCCAGCAGCTTAGCAGCGGGGGTCGGGTATGGCTACACCTTC. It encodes CASSLAAGVGYGYTF.

CDR3 nucleotide sequence: TGCGCCAGCAGCTCCAACCTGGATACGCAGTATTTT. Translated, it gives CASSSNLDTQYF. V gene TRBV5-1 combines with J gene TRBJ2-3; no reliable D call. The CDR3 consists of 12 residues. From germline, CDR1 is SGHRS and CDR2 YFSETQ. The V gene lost 3 bases and the J gene lost 6 bases, with 8 bases spanning the gap.

The CDR3 here is CASSLVPTNTEAFF. Written as DNA, the CDR3 is TGTGCCAGCAGCTTAGTCCCTACGAACACTGAAGCTTTCTTT. The chain is built from TRBV7-2 and TRBJ1-1; D call uncertain. The germline CDR1 and CDR2 sequences are SGHTA and FQGNSA. CDR3 length equals 14 residues. Deletions cut 1 base from V and 1 base from J, with 7 bases between.

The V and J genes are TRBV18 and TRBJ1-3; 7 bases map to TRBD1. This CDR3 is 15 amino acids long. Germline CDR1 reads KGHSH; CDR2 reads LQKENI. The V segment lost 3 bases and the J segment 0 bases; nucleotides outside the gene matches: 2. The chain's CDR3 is CASSPGQLSGNTIYF. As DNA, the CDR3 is TGTGCCAGCTCACCGGGACAGCTCTCTGGAAACACCATATATTTT.

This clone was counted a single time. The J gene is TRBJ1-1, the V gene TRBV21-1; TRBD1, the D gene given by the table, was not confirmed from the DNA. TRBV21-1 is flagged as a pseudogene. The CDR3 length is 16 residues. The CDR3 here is CASSKGYQGARTEAFF. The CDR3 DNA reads TGTGCCAGCAGCAAAGGGTACCAGGGGGCGAGGACTGAAGCTTTCTTT.

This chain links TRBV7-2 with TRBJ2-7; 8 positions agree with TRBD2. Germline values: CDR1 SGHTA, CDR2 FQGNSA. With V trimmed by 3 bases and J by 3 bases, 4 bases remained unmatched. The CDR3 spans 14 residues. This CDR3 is CASSFGRGDYEQYF. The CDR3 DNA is TGTGCCAGCAGCTTCGGGAGGGGAGACTACGAGCAGTACTTC.

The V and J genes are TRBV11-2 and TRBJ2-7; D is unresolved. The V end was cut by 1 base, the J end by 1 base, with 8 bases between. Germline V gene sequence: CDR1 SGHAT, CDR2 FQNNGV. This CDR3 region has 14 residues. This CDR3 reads CASSLVGSSYEQYF. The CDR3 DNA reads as TGTGCCAGCAGCTTAGTCGGGTCGTCCTACGAGCAGTACTTC.

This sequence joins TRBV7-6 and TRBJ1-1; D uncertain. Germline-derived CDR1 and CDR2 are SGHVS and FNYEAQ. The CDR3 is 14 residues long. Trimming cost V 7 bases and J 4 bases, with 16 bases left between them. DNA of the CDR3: TGTGCCAGCATAGACGGAAGTGTAGGCACTGAAGCTTTCTTT. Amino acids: CASIDGSVGTEAFF.

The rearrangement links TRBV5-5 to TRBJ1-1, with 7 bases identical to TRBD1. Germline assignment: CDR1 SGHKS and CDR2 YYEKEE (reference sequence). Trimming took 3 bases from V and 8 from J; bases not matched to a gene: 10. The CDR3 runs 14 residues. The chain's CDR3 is CASSWKWSGGEAFF. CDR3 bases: TGTGCCAGCAGCTGGAAATGGTCAGGGGGAGAAGCTTTCTTT.

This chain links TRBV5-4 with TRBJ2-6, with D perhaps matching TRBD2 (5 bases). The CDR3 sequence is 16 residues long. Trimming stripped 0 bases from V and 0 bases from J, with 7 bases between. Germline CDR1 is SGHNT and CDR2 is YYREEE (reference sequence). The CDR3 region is CASSLARDSGANVLTF. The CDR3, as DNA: TGTGCCAGCAGCTTGGCCCGGGACTCTGGGGCCAACGTCCTGACTTTC.

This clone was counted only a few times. The CDR3 protein is CASSHNRGAGGYTF. The DNA of the CDR3 is TGTGCCAGCAGCCACAACAGGGGCGCTGGAGGCTACACCTTC. V is TRBV14 and J is TRBJ1-2, with 7 bases identical to TRBD1. V shed 3 bases, J shed 8 bases, and the junction held 9 bases outside the gene matches. The germline gives CDR1 SGHDN, CDR2 FVKESK. The CDR3 is made up of 14 amino acids.

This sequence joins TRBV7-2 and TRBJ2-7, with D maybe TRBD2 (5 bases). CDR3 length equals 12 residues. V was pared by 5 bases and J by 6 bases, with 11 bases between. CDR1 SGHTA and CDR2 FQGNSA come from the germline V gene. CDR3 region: CASSPGVLEQYF. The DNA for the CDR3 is TGTGCCAGCAGCCCCGGGGTGCTCGAGCAGTACTTC. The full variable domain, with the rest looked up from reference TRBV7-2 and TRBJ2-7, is GAGVSQSPSNKVTEKGKDVELRCDPISGHTALYWYRQSLGQGLEFLIYFQGNSAPDKSGLPSDRFSAERTGGSVSTLTIQRTQQEDSAVYLCASSPGVLEQYFGPGTRLTVT.

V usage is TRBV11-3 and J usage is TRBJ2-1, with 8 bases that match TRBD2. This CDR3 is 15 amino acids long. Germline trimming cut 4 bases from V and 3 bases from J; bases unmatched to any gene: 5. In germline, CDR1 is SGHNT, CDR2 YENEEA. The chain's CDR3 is CASSSSGPRYNEQFF. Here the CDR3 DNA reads TGTGCCAGCAGCTCTAGCGGGCCGCGCTACAATGAGCAGTTCTTC.

The CDR3 protein is CAIRSGTGGASHGYTF. CDR3 DNA: TGTGCCATCAGGTCCGGGACAGGGGGCGCTTCTCATGGCTACACCTTC. The genes are TRBV10-3 and TRBJ1-2, with 12 positions matching TRBD1. The germline V gene has CDR1 ENHRY and CDR2 SYGVKD. The CDR3 is 16 residues long. V lost 6 bases and J lost 6; bases outside the gene matches: 11.

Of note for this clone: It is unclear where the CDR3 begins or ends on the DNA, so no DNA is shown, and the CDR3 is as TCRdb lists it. The CDR3 is CSVESWGWGSAF. The V gene is TRBV29-1, the J gene TRBJ1-2. Inclusive of both ends, the CDR3 amounts to 12 amino acids. The V gene's germline CDR1 is SQVTM and CDR2 ANQGSEA.

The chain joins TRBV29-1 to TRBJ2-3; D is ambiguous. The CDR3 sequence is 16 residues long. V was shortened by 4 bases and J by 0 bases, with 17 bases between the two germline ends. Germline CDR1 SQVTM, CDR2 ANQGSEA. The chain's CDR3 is CSVVTLELQSTDTQYF. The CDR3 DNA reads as TGCAGCGTTGTTACCCTAGAGCTCCAGAGCACAGATACGCAGTATTTT.

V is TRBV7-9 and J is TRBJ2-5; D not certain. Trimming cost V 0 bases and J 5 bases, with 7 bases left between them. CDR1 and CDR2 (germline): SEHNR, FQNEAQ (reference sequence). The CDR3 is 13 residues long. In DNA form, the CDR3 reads TGTGCCAGCAGCTTAGCCCCCGGGGAGACCCAGTACTTC. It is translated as CASSLAPGETQYF.

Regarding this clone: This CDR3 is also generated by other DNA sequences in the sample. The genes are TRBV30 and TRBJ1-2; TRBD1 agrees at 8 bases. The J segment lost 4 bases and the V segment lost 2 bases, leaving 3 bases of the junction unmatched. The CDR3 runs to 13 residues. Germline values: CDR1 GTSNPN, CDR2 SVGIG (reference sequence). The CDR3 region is CAWSRDRPYGYTF. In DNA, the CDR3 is TGTGCCTGGAGTCGGGACAGGCCCTATGGCTACACCTTC.

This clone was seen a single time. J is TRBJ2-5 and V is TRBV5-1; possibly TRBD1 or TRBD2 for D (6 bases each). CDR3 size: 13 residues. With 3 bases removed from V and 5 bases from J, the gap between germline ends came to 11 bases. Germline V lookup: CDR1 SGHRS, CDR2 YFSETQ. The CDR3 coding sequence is TGCGCCAGCAGCTGGCTCGGGGGCGAGACCCAGTACTTC. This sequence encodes CASSWLGGETQYF.

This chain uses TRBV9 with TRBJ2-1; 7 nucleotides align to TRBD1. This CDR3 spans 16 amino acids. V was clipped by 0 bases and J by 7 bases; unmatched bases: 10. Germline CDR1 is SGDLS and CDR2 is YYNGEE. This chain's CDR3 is CASSVDRGAGGNEQFF. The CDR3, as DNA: TGTGCCAGCAGCGTAGATCGTGGGGCAGGGGGAAATGAGCAGTTCTTC.